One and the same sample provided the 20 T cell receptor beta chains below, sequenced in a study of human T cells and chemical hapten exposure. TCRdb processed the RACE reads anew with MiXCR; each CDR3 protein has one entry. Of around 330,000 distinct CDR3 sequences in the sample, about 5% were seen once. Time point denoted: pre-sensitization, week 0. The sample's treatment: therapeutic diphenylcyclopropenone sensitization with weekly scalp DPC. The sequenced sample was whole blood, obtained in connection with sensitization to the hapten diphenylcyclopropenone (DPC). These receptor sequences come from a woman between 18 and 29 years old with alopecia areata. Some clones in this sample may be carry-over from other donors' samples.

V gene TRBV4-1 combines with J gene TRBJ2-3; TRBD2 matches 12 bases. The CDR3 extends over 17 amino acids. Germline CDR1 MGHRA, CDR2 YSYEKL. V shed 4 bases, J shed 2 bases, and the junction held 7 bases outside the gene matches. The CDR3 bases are TGCGCCAGCAGCCGAGACGGACTAGCGGGGTCCACAGATACGCAGTATTTT. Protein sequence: CASSRDGLAGSTDTQYF.

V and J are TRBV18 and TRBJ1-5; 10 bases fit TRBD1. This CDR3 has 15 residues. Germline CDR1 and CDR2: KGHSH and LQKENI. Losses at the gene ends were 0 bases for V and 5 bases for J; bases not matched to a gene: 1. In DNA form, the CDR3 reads TGTGCCAGCTCACCACCGGGGACAGGGGATCAGCCCCAGCATTTT. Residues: CASSPPGTGDQPQHF.

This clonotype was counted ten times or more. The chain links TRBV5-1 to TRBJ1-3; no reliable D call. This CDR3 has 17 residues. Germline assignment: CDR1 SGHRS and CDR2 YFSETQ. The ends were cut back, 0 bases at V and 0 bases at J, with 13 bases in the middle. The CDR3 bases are TGCGCCAGCAGCTTGGGGGGAGAAGCAACCTCTGGAAACACCATATATTTT. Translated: CASSLGGEATSGNTIYF.

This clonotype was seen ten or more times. The CDR3 spells CASSLRGTGGELFF. The CDR3 nucleotides read TGTGCCAGCAGCCTCCGTGGGACAGGCGGGGAGCTGTTTTTT. This chain uses TRBV7-9 with TRBJ2-2, with TRBD1 matching 8 bases. This CDR3 contains 14 residues. Trimming took 5 bases from V and 7 from J; bases not matched to a gene: 6. The germline CDR1 and CDR2 sequences are SEHNR and FQNEAQ (reference sequence).

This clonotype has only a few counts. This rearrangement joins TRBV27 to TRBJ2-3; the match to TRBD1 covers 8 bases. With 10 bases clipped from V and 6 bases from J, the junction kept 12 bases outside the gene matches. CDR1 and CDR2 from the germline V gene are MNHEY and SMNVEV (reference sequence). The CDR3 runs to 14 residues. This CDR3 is CATPRTGITDTQYF. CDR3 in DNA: TGTGCCACCCCAAGGACAGGGATCACCGATACGCAGTATTTT.

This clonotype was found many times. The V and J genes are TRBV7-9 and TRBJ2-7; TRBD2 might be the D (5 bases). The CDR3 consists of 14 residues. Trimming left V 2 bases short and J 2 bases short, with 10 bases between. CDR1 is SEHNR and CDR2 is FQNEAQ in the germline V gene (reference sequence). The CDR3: CASSLFSAAYEQYF. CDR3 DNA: TGTGCCAGCAGCTTATTTTCAGCGGCCTACGAGCAGTACTTC.

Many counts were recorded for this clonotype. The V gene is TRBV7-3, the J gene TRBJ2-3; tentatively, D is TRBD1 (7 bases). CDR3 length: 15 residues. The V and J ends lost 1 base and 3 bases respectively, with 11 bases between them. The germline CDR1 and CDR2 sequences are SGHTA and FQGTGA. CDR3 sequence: CASSLNRGLTDTQYF. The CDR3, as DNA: TGTGCCAGCAGCTTAAACAGGGGACTTACAGATACGCAGTATTTT.

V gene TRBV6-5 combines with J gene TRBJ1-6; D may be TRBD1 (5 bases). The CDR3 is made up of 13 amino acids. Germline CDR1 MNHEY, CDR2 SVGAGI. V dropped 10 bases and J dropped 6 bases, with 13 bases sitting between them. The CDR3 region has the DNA TGTGCCACCGGGGCGGCTTCTAATTCACCCCTCCACTTT. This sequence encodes CATGAASNSPLHF.

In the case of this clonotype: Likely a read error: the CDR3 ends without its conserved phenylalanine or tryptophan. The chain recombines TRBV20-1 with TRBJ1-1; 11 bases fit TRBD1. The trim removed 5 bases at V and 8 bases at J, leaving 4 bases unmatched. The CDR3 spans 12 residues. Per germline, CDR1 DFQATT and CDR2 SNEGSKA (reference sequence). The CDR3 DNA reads TGCAGTGCTCGGGACAGGGGGGAAGAAGCTTTCCTT. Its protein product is CSARDRGEEAFL.

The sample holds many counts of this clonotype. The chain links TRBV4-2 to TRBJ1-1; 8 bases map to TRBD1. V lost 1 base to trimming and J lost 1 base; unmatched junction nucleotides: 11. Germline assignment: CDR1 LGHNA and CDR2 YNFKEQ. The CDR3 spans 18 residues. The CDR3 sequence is CASSQVVGGQGRNTEAFF. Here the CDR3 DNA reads TGTGCCAGCAGCCAAGTTGTCGGAGGACAGGGCCGGAACACTGAAGCTTTCTTT.

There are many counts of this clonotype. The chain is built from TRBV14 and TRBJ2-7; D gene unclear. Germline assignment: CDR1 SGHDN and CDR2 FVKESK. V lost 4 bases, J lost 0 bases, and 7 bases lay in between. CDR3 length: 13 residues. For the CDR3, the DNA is TGTGCCAGCAGCCCACGGAACTCCTACGAGCAGTACTTC. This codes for CASSPRNSYEQYF. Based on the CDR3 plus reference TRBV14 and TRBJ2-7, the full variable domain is EAGVTQFPSHSVIEKGQTVTLRCDPISGHDNLYWYRRVMGKEIKFLLHFVKESKQDESGMPNNRFLAERTGGTYSTLKVQPAELEDSGVYFCASSPRNSYEQYFGPGTRLTVT.

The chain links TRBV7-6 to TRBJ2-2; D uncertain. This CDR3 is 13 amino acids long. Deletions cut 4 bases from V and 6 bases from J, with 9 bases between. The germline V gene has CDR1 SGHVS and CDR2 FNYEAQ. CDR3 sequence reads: CASSSSAAGELFF. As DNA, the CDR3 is TGTGCCAGCAGCTCGTCGGCCGCCGGGGAGCTGTTTTTT.

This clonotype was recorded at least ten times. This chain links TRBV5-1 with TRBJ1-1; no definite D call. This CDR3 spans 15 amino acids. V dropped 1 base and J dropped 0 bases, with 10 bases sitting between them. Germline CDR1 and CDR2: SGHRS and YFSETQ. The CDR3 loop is CASSLSSSLNTEAFF. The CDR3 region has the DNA TGCGCCAGCAGCTTGAGCAGCTCATTGAACACTGAAGCTTTCTTT.

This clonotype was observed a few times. The CDR3 spells CASNWWRSNQPQHF. The CDR3 bases are TGTGCCAGCAACTGGTGGAGGAGCAATCAGCCCCAGCATTTT. The chain combines TRBV28 with TRBJ1-5, with no clear D. CDR3 size: 14 residues. V was cut by 7 bases and J by 1 base, with 11 bases left in between. Germline assignment: CDR1 MDHEN and CDR2 SYDVKM. Full variable domain (missing parts from reference TRBV28 and TRBJ1-5): DVKVTQSSRYLVKRTGEKVFLECVQDMDHENMFWYRQDPGLGLRLIYFSYDVKMKEKGDIPEGYSVSREKKERFSLILESASTNQTSMYLCASNWWRSNQPQHFGDGTRLSIL.

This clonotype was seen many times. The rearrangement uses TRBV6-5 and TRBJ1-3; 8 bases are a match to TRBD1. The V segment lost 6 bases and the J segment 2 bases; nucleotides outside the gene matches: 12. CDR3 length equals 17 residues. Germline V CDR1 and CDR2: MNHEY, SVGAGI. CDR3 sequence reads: CASSFLDRGQTGNTIYF. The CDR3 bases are TGTGCCAGCAGCTTCCTCGACAGGGGACAAACTGGAAACACCATATATTTT.

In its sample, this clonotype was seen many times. The chain's CDR3 is CSVAGQGSTEAFF. The CDR3 region has the DNA TGCAGCGTTGCTGGACAGGGGAGCACTGAAGCTTTCTTT. The V gene is TRBV29-1, the J gene TRBJ1-1; 9 bases are shared with TRBD1. Germline V CDR1 and CDR2: SQVTM, ANQGSEA. CDR3 length: 13 residues. The V and J ends lost 4 bases and 4 bases, in that order; junction bases with no gene match: 4.

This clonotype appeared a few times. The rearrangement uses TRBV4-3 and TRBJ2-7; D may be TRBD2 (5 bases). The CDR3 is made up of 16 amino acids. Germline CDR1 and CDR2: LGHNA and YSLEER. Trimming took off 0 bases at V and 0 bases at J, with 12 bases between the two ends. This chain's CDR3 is CASSQDRSGSSYEQYF. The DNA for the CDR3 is TGCGCCAGCAGCCAAGATCGGAGCGGTAGCTCCTACGAGCAGTACTTC.

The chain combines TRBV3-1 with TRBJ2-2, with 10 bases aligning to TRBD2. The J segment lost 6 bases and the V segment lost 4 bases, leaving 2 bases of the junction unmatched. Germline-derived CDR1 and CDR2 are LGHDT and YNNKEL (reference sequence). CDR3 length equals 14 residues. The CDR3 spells CASSRTSGPGELFF. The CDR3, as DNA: TGTGCCAGCAGCCGGACTAGCGGACCCGGGGAGCTGTTTTTT.

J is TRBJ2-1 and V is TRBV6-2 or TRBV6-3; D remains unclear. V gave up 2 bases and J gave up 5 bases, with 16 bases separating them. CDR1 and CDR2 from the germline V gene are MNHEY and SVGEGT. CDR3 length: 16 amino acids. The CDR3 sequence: CASSYRFQEPDNEQFF. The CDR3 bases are TGTGCCAGCAGTTACCGTTTCCAGGAGCCGGACAATGAGCAGTTCTTC.

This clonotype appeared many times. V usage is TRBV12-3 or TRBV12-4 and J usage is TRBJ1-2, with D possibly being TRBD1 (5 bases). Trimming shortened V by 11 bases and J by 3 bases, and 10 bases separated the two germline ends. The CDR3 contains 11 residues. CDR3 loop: CAPGQHYGYTF. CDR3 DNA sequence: TGTGCCCCGGGGCAGCACTATGGCTACACCTTC.